This record concerns one T cell receptor (beta chain) sequence. The data derive from a study of blood T cells in healthy people across ages. The CDR3 has 16 amino acids. Germline loops: CDR1 DFQATT, CDR2 SNEGSKA (reference sequence). Trimming cost V 2 bases and J 5 bases; bases outside gene matches: 12. Combining a sample-barcoded 5' primer with a J-beta primer mix, a second PCR ran for roughly 7 to 12 cycles. TCRdb reprocessed the 5' RACE reads with MiXCR, giving one entry per CDR3 protein. The data show 850,000 to 1,300,000 distinct CDR3 sequences, around 43% seen once. Sequencing input: blood. This clonotype was sampled from a woman aged 60-75 years in good health. This chain connects TRBV20-1 to TRBJ2-1; 7 bases fit TRBD2. This chain's CDR3 is CSARSQSGKWDNEQFF. CDR3 in DNA: TGCAGTGCTAGATCCCAAAGCGGGAAATGGGACAATGAGCAGTTCTTC.